This TCR beta chain was identified during a study of T cells in Graves' hyperthyroidism and ophthalmopathy (dated by TCRdb to about 2019). Context from the whole study: Peripheral blood was sampled at the time of initial diagnosis, prior to any treatment. TCR V-J signatures able to tell the groups apart were searched for in a discovery cohort of 90 to 100 patients, of whom 40 to 45 had Graves' ophthalmopathy and about 55 had stable Graves' hyperthyroidism. Prospective prediction of ophthalmopathy was tested in an independent validation cohort consisting of 18 to 20 hyperthyroidism patients and some 16 patients who later progressed to ophthalmopathy. The approximately 100 discovery patients were randomly divided into training and test sets at a 7:3 ratio. Thyroid tissue and blood T-cell repertoires from six Graves' hyperthyroidism patients were also compared in the study. Once sampling was done, hyperthyroidism patients were given methimazole at a starting dose of 30 mg daily, whereas ophthalmopathy patients were given high-dose intravenous methylprednisolone. TCR Vbeta CDR3 sequencing of 140 or so peripheral blood samples (more than 40 ophthalmopathy, 70 to 85 hyperthyroidism and roughly 17 progressor patients) is reported in the paper. Here is what the overall study found, with its caveats: Sample size was not statistically predetermined, and investigators were not blinded to group allocation. In validation, the model predicted progression to ophthalmopathy a median of around six months before onset, with approximately 71% sensitivity and 72.22% specificity. A model built on a 13 V-J signature distinguished ophthalmopathy from stable hyperthyroidism, reaching about 88% sensitivity and under 84% specificity in cross-validation and 80%/75% in testing. Most expanded thyroid clonotypes (frequency above 0.001) were also detected in blood, a finding suggesting that blood repertoires may reflect thyroid immune responses.

Ophthalmopathy patients had moderately to severely active disease, with a Clinical Activity Score of 3 or more, a NOSPECS grade of 4 or more, and a disease duration of less than 3 months. Any patient with an uncontrolled infection, another autoimmune disease, pregnancy or lactation was excluded. Diagnoses relied on clinical symptoms, serum thyroxine and TRAb, thyroid ultrasound and orbital computed tomography. PBMCs were isolated from around 10 ml of fresh peripheral blood by Ficoll-Paque density gradient centrifugation. Total RNA was extracted with Trizol reagent, and quality was checked on an Agilent 2100 Bioanalyzer. A note on this clonotype: The clone's antigen remains unknown. The record has no base qualities; no much larger clone is one base away.

The TCR beta CDR3 regions were amplified from RNA transcripts. A first-round RT-PCR of the TCR CDR3 used the HTBI primer set with the Qiagen OneStep RT-PCR kit. The libraries were constructed in a second round of multiplex PCR and then size-selected and purified. Sequencing of the libraries was done on an Illumina HiSeq2000 using paired-end 100 bp reads. The original pipeline was this. Raw data were processed with SOAPnuke, discarding reads with adapters, uncalled bases, mean Phred below 15, or no exact constant-primer or identifier match. COPE v1.2.5 was used to merge high-quality paired reads, and clonotypes were defined as unique nucleotide sequences. Clonotypes were aligned to IMGT TRBV, TRBD and TRBJ reference segments using MiTCR v1.1. The analysis was restricted to V-J combinations with a frequency above 0.0001, which together covered around 99% of the repertoires. A TCS score was defined as the ratio of F50 (clonal expansion) to E x V (chaos), with BLOSUM62-based TCRdist applied between CDR3 peptides within each V-J. Welch's t-statistics and random forest reduced fewer than 550 V-J features to 13, which were used in a naive Bayes classifier (R e1071). The public reads were reanalyzed by TCRdb: fastp trimming at Q25, MiXCR alignment, in-frame beta chains only. CDR3 protein duplicates are merged, each entry listing the most common genes and DNA. The V and J calls shown here were made by TCRdb, not taken from the authors' results. For this sample there are approximately 490,000 distinct CDR3 sequences; 20% to 25% appear just once. In total, the top ten clones hold roughly 49% of the sample.

After removal of 5 bases from V and 5 bases from J, the junction retains 5 bases not matched to a gene. The CDR3 sequence holds 14 residues, the cysteine and phenylalanine included. Of all the DNA, just the CDR3 is kept, 42 bases in frame from base 1. The sample taken for sequencing was blood. The source is an older woman with Graves' ophthalmopathy. The receptor chain draws on TRBV12-3 or TRBV12-4 and TRBJ2-2; TRBD2 lines up with 7 middle nucleotides. The CDR3 amino acid sequence is: CASSKSSGTGELFF. The sequenced DNA is TGTGCCAGCAGTAAATCTAGCGGAACCGGGGAGCTGTTTTTT.